The present entry profiles one T cell receptor (beta chain) with its context. Per the authors' pipeline: The authors estimated nucleated cell counts from reference gene primer amplification. Assay: immunoSEQ multiplex PCR; the TCRdb copy retains only in-frame clones and omits some. From that table come the V and J calls and clone size; the DNA was used to work out D and trimming. The sample gives nearly 250,000 clones, more than 75% of which show up once; approximately 2.1% is in the top ten. The entry originates in a study of blood T cell repertoires in COVID-19. Study-wide background: Nucleic acid was either cDNA or gDNA, and it came from T cells, B-cell-depleted T cells, or PBMCs.

Donors in Cohort 3 counted as recovered after two negative PCRs, clearance, or symptom resolution. The source material was PBMCs or T cells enriched from blood (not recorded which). The clonotype originates from a woman between 50 and 59 years old who had recovered from COVID-19.

The CDR3 spells CASSPRGHSSNQPQHF. CDR3 coding DNA: TGTGCCAGTAGTCCGAGGGGACATTCGAGCAATCAGCCCCAGCATTTT. The chain links TRBV19 to TRBJ1-5; D is perhaps TRBD1 (6 bases). The CDR3 consists of 16 residues. V was shortened by 5 bases and J by 1 base, with 15 bases between the two germline ends. The germline CDR1 and CDR2 sequences are LNHDA and SQIVND (reference sequence). The variable domain in full, completed from reference TRBV19 and TRBJ1-5, reads DGGITQSPKYLFRKEGQNVTLSCEQNLNHDAMYWYRQDPGQGLRLIYYSQIVNDFQKGDIAEGYSVSREKKESFPLTVTSAQKNPTAFYLCASSPRGHSSNQPQHFGDGTRLSIL.